This TCR beta chain was retrieved from a study of blood T cell repertoires in COVID-19. CDR1 MNHEY and CDR2 SVGAGI come from the germline V gene. With V trimmed by 5 bases and J by 6 bases, 8 bases remained unmatched. The CDR3 contains 14 residues. TCRdb's copy holds only in-frame clones and misses some; the assay was immunoSEQ multiplex PCR. Of about 110,000 clones in the sample, about 81% were seen once. This sequence joins TRBV6-5 and TRBJ2-7; 9 bases agree with TRBD1. The sequencing sample was made of peripheral blood. The sequence came from an older man with acute or convalescent COVID-19. The CDR3 sequence: CASSQGDRVVEQYF. CDR3 DNA sequence: TGTGCCAGCAGTCAGGGGGACAGGGTTGTCGAGCAGTACTTC.